This note documents a single T cell receptor beta chain sequence. Its specificity is unknown. The entry originates in a study of Ad26.COV2.S vaccination and SARS-CoV-2 variants. This CDR3 is built from 15 residues. V lost 5 bases, J lost 2 bases, and 13 bases lay in between. Germline CDR1 is LGHDT and CDR2 is YNNKEL (reference sequence). Libraries were prepared by immunoSEQ multiplex PCR; TCRdb keeps only in-frame clonotypes and omits some of them. The sample has about 400,000 clones, 70% to 90% seen once. The study, taken as a whole, reports: A substantial breadth of spike-specific CD8+ and CD4+ T cell responses after vaccination has been reported.

Treatment indicated: some 20 received Ad26.COV2.S at low or high dose, single or two shots; 5 received placebo; per-sample allocation not given. Sampling took place 63 days after the first vaccine or placebo injection. The sample consisted of peripheral blood, taken in a trial of Ad26.COV2.S vaccine versus placebo. The receptor comes from a person between 18 and 65 years old who received the Ad26.COV2.S COVID-19 vaccine or a placebo. This sequence joins TRBV3-1 (or the pseudogene TRBV3-2) and TRBJ1-3; TRBD1 might be the D (5 bases). CDR3 in DNA: TGTGCCAGCAGCGAGGACCCAGGGACTGGAAACACCATATATTTT. It encodes CASSEDPGTGNTIYF.